This T cell receptor beta chain emerged from a study of T cell responses to AZD1222 COVID-19 vaccine. Clones were sequenced by immunoSEQ multiplex PCR, and TCRdb holds only the in-frame ones, with some missing. The sample shows approximately 150,000 clones, more than 70% of them seen only once. Germline V gene data show CDR1 as DFQATT and CDR2 as SNEGSKA (reference sequence). The CDR3 runs 14 residues. V was pared by 3 bases and J by 4 bases, with 15 bases between. A remark on this clone: What it binds is not known.

General study points: Repertoire samples came only from after the peak T cell response. Most donors were white British and more were female, and clonal diversity was possibly underestimated.

This material consisted of peripheral blood, taken on day 0 of AZD1222 vaccination. This clonotype was obtained from an adult in good health. The chain is built from TRBV20-1 and TRBJ1-2; tentatively, D is TRBD1 (5 bases). CDR3 amino acids: CSASGGSEPYGYTF. The CDR3 bases are TGCAGTGCTAGTGGGGGGTCAGAGCCCTATGGCTACACCTTC.